Listed below are T cell receptor beta chains from one sample, sequenced in a study of shared clonotypes between healthy human individuals. The method was immunoSEQ multiplex PCR; TCRdb's version includes in-frame clones alone and lacks a portion of them. The sample has roughly 2 million clones; approximately 94% are singletons. The specimen sequenced was naive CD8+ T cells sorted from blood. Receptor source: a man in his late teens or twenties in good health. Each CDR3 is given with its conserved first and last residue. D genes are given only for firm matches. Only some rows state a clone size, as once, few, many or a class for expanded clones.

clone size	V gene	D gene	J gene	CDR3 DNA	CDR3 protein
NA	TRBV5-6	NA	TRBJ2-6	TGTGCCAGCAGCTCCTTTCCCCCGACCTCTGGGGCCAACGTCCTGACTTTC	CASSSFPPTSGANVLTF
once	TRBV7-9	NA	TRBJ2-7	TGTGCCAGCAGCTTACCGCAAGCCTACGAGCAGTACTTC	CASSLPQAYEQYF
NA	TRBV2	TRBD1	TRBJ1-5	TGTGCCAGCAGAGAAGACACAGGGGGTAATCAGCCCCAGCATTTT	CASREDTGGNQPQHF
few	TRBV9	NA	TRBJ2-1	TGTGCCAGCAGCGCCAACAATGAGCAGTTCTTC	CASSANNEQFF
NA	TRBV7-9	NA	TRBJ2-1	TGTGCCAGCAGCTTAGGGGAGAATGAGCAGTTCTTC	CASSLGENEQFF
NA	TRBV9	NA	TRBJ2-1	TGTGCCAGCAGCGTAGTGGGGGGAGACGGTGAGCAGTTCTTC	CASSVVGGDGEQFF
NA	TRBV7-8	TRBD2	TRBJ2-2	TGTGCCAGCAGCTTCGGACTAGCGGGAGGCCACGTAATGGGGGAGCTGTTTTTT	CASSFGLAGGHVMGELFF
NA	TRBV9	NA	TRBJ1-1	TGTGCCAGCAGCGTAGCGTCAGGGTTTAACGTGAACACTGAAGCTTTCTTT	CASSVASGFNVNTEAFF
NA	TRBV7-9	TRBD2	TRBJ2-7	TGTGCCAGCAGCTTAGGGCCCGGACTAGTCGAATACGAGCAGTACTTC	CASSLGPGLVEYEQYF
NA	TRBV7-8	TRBD2	TRBJ2-7	TGTGCCAGCAGCTCGACGCGGGGGGTCCTCGGCGAGCAGTACTTC	CASSSTRGVLGEQYF
once	TRBV6-1	TRBD1	TRBJ2-7	TGTGCCAGCACGGGACAGGTCTCCTACGAGCAGTACTTC	CASTGQVSYEQYF
NA	TRBV7-8	NA	TRBJ1-1	TGTGCCAGCAGCCCCCCCATGAACACTGAAGCTTTCTTT	CASSPPMNTEAFF
NA	TRBV30	TRBD1	TRBJ1-1	TGTGCCTGGGAACCAGGGGGCACTGAAGCTTTCTTT	CAWEPGGTEAFF
NA	TRBV20-1	NA	TRBJ2-1	TGCAGTGCTAGTACGTGGGATGAGCAGTTCTTC	CSASTWDEQFF
once	TRBV11-1	TRBD2	TRBJ2-3	TGTGCCAGCAGCTTGACTAGCGGGGTCACAGATACGCAGTATTTT	CASSLTSGVTDTQYF
NA	TRBV2	TRBD1	TRBJ2-5	TGTGCCAGCATAACAGGGGGCCCAGAGACCCAGTACTTC	CASITGGPETQYF
NA	TRBV2	TRBD2	TRBJ2-1	TGTGCCAGCCTGGGACTAGCGGGAGCCATCTCCTACAATGAGCAGTTCTTC	CASLGLAGAISYNEQFF
NA	TRBV4-1	NA	TRBJ1-1	TGCGCCAGCAGCCAGTCATTCGGAGGGACTGAAGCTTTCTTT	CASSQSFGGTEAFF
NA	TRBV5-8	NA	TRBJ1-2	TGTGCCAGCAGCATCGGGACAAAGAGTGGCTACACCTTC	CASSIGTKSGYTF
NA	TRBV7-2	NA	TRBJ1-4	TGTGCCAGCAGCCCCGGCGGGGGTAGTGAAAAACTGTTTTTT	CASSPGGGSEKLFF
NA	TRBV14	NA	TRBJ2-7	TGTGCCAGCAGCCCTCAGGAACAGGCCTACGAGCAGTACTTC	CASSPQEQAYEQYF
NA	TRBV7-6	TRBD1	TRBJ2-1	TGTGCCAGCAGCTTAGACAGGGGGCCATACAATGAGCAGTTCTTC	CASSLDRGPYNEQFF
NA	TRBV6-6	NA	TRBJ1-3	TGTGCCAGCATTCCACGGGACGGAAACACCATATATTTT	CASIPRDGNTIYF
once	TRBV13	NA	TRBJ1-2	TGTGCCAGCAGCATACAGGGAACTAACTATGGCTACACCTTC	CASSIQGTNYGYTF
NA	TRBV2	TRBD2	TRBJ2-3	TGTGCCAGCATATTTCTAGCGGGGACCGATACGCAGTATTTT	CASIFLAGTDTQYF
NA	TRBV7-7	NA	TRBJ2-2	TGTGCTAGCAGCTTATGGAGGCCCGACGGGGCCGGGGAGCTGTTTTTT	CASSLWRPDGAGELFF
NA	TRBV6-5	NA	TRBJ2-1	TGTGCCAGCAGCGCGGGGAGCCCCTATTACAATGAGCAGTTCTTC	CASSAGSPYYNEQFF
NA	TRBV27	NA	TRBJ2-1	TGTGCCAGCACCGAGTGGGGTCCCTCCTACAATGAGCAGTTCTTC	CASTEWGPSYNEQFF
NA	TRBV5-4	TRBD1	TRBJ1-5	TGTGCCAGCAGCCTGGACAGGGGTCAGCCCCAGCATTTT	CASSLDRGQPQHF
NA	TRBV4-1	NA	TRBJ2-7	TGCGCCAGCAGCCCTCAAGCAGACAGCTCCTACGAGCAGTACTTC	CASSPQADSSYEQYF
once	TRBV7-9	TRBD2	TRBJ2-2	TGTGCCAGCAGCTCAGGACTAGCGGGGGAAACGAACACCGGGGAGCTGTTTTTT	CASSSGLAGETNTGELFF
NA	TRBV9	NA	TRBJ2-3	TGTGCCAGCAGCGACCCAGCAGATACGCAGTATTTT	CASSDPADTQYF
NA	TRBV5-6	NA	TRBJ1-2	TGTGCCAGCAGCTTGGAAGGGGTCGACTATGGCTACACCTTC	CASSLEGVDYGYTF